This T cell receptor (beta chain) derives from a study of cytomegalovirus exposure and HLA in healthy donors. PCR primers comprised 60 Vbeta and 13 Jbeta primers. How the authors handled the data: There were around 77 million unique TCR beta chains by a later count, and 8.5 million to 14 million of them were shared. Clones were read by immunoSEQ multiplex PCR, and TCRdb kept only the in-frame ones, dropping some. The DNA was the basis for D and trimming; V, J and clone size are from that table. This table has over 100,000 clones, around 84% appearing once. Germline lookup yields CDR1 MDHEN and CDR2 SYDVKM. This CDR3 has 13 amino acids. The J segment lost 7 bases and the V segment lost 7 bases, leaving 5 bases of the junction unmatched.

Material for sequencing was PBMCs. The sequence came from a young man in good health and CMV-seropositive. The chain is built from TRBV28 and TRBJ2-4; 9 bases match TRBD1. The CDR3: CASMEQGANIQYF. The CDR3 nucleotides read TGTGCCAGCATGGAACAGGGGGCTAACATTCAGTACTTC.